Below, 20 T cell receptor beta chains from the same sample are listed, as sequenced in a study of blood T cell repertoires in COVID-19. Method: immunoSEQ multiplex PCR; TCRdb's copy keeps in-frame clones and lacks some. This sample carries 300,000 to 400,000 clones, under 95% of them seen once, and the ten largest clones take 3% to 4%. Sequencing input: peripheral blood. All receptors come from a woman between 18 and 29 years old who had recovered from COVID-19.

This rearrangement joins TRBV6-4 to TRBJ2-5; TRBD1 is a possible D gene (6 bases). This CDR3 is built from 18 residues. Germline lookup yields CDR1 MRHNA and CDR2 SNTAGT. V shed 0 bases and J shed 2 bases, with 19 bases lying between them. The CDR3 nucleotides read TGTGCCAGCAGTGACTCGGGACACCTCCTTTTCCCACAAGAGACCCAGTACTTC. Amino acids: CASSDSGHLLFPQETQYF.

This sequence joins TRBV30 and TRBJ1-1; D is unclear. Germline CDR1 and CDR2: GTSNPN and SVGIG (reference sequence). The V end was cut by 6 bases, the J end by 2 bases, with 7 bases between. The CDR3 runs to 11 residues. CDR3 coding DNA: TGTGCCTGTCAACATAACACTGAAGCTTTCTTT. It codes for CACQHNTEAFF.

The gene calls are TRBV6-5 and TRBJ2-3; unclear D gene. Germline CDR1 is MNHEY and CDR2 is SVGAGI. V shed 0 bases and J shed 4 bases, with 8 bases lying between them. There are 14 residues in the CDR3. CDR3 protein: CASSYSPLADTQYF. Here the CDR3 DNA reads TGTGCCAGCAGTTACTCCCCCCTAGCAGATACGCAGTATTTT.

The genes are TRBV18 and TRBJ2-5; no reliable D call. Germline V gene lookup returns CDR1 KGHSH and CDR2 LQKENI. Trimming removed 1 base from V and 3 bases from J, with 6 bases in between. This CDR3 comprises 13 residues. CDR3 DNA sequence: TGTGCCAGCTCACCACAGCAGGAAGAGACCCAGTACTTC. Translated: CASSPQQEETQYF.

This clone has just a few counts. This chain links TRBV24-1 with TRBJ2-2, with D perhaps matching TRBD1 (5 bases). Deletions cut 1 base from V and 7 bases from J, with 9 bases between. The CDR3 totals 14 residues. Per the germline V gene, CDR1 is KGHDR and CDR2 is SFDVKD. CDR3 loop: CATSDLKGHGELFF. Here the CDR3 DNA reads TGTGCCACCAGTGATTTAAAGGGGCACGGGGAGCTGTTTTTT.

The rearrangement uses TRBV2 and TRBJ2-7; 7 bases line up with TRBD1. The CDR3 has 13 residues. The junction had 15 bases not matched to a gene; V was cut back by 7 bases and J by 12 bases. Per the germline V gene, CDR1 is SNHLY and CDR2 is FYNNEI. CDR3 amino acids: CASNLLTSGGMYV. In DNA form, the CDR3 reads TGTGCCAGCAACCTTTTAACCTCAGGGGGTATGTACGTC.

V usage is TRBV19 and J usage is TRBJ2-5; 7 nucleotides align to TRBD1. The CDR3 totals 13 residues. CDR1 and CDR2 from the germline V gene are LNHDA and SQIVND (reference sequence). J was trimmed by 3 bases and V by 4 bases; bases with no gene match: 2. CDR3 in amino acids: CASSRDREETQYF. The CDR3 region has the DNA TGTGCCAGTAGTAGAGACAGGGAAGAGACCCAGTACTTC.

The chain recombines TRBV2 with TRBJ2-2; the D is unclear. Germline values: CDR1 SNHLY, CDR2 FYNNEI. V dropped 7 bases and J dropped 0 bases, with 9 bases sitting between them. The CDR3 consists of 14 residues. CDR3 sequence reads: CASKQQTNTGELFF. CDR3 DNA: TGTGCCAGCAAACAGCAGACGAACACCGGGGAGCTGTTTTTT.

This chain joins TRBV12-3 or TRBV12-4 and TRBJ1-1, with D possibly matching TRBD1 (6 bases). The CDR3 runs 12 residues. V lost 3 bases, J lost 7 bases, and 9 bases lay in between. CDR3 region: CASSFRGGEAFF. CDR3 DNA sequence: TGTGCCAGCAGTTTTAGAGGGGGTGAAGCTTTCTTT.

This clone has only one observation. The chain is built from TRBV7-2 and TRBJ2-1; 16 nucleotides line up with TRBD2. The CDR3 is 17 amino acids. V gave up 5 bases and J gave up 9 bases; unmatched junction bases: 10. CDR1 is SGHTA, CDR2 FQGNSA, per germline. The CDR3 loop reads CASSGYPGLAGGSEQFF. In DNA, the CDR3 is TGTGCCAGCAGCGGCTACCCGGGACTAGCGGGAGGGAGTGAGCAGTTCTTC.

The chain joins TRBV5-7 to TRBJ2-7, with D possibly being TRBD1 (5 bases). TRBV5-7 carries the ORF label, with uncertain function. V lost 7 bases and J lost 3, with 20 bases in between. The CDR3 is 15 amino acids. In DNA, the CDR3 is TGTGCCAGCGCAACGGCCGACGACAGAAACTACGAGCAGTACGTC. Its protein is CASATADDRNYEQYV.

CDR3 protein: CASISLGQGEKLFF. CDR3 sequence (DNA): TGTGCCAGCATTTCATTGGGACAGGGGGAAAAACTGTTTTTT. The rearrangement joins TRBV28 to TRBJ1-4; 10 bases line up with TRBD1. Germline V gene lookup returns CDR1 MDHEN and CDR2 SYDVKM. The V gene end was trimmed by 7 bases and the J gene end by 8 bases; junction bases not matched to a gene: 7. This CDR3 contains 14 residues.

The chain carries TRBV18 and TRBJ2-3; TRBD1 matches 7 bases. CDR1 and CDR2 (germline): KGHSH, LQKENI. Germline trimming cut 1 base from V and 0 bases from J; bases unmatched to any gene: 7. This CDR3 is 17 amino acids long. DNA for the CDR3: TGTGCCAGCTCACCACTGGAGACAGGGATTAGCACAGATACGCAGTATTTT. Translation gives CASSPLETGISTDTQYF.

The chain carries TRBV24-1 and TRBJ1-2; possible D gene TRBD1, 5 bases. The length of the CDR3 is 15 residues. CDR1 is KGHDR and CDR2 is SFDVKD in the germline V gene. Trimming took 8 bases from V and 1 from J, leaving 16 bases between them. CDR3 region: CATNTTGSLNYGYTF. The DNA of the CDR3 is TGTGCCACCAATACCACAGGAAGCCTTAACTATGGCTACACCTTC.

The chain has TRBV5-1 and TRBJ2-3; 10 bases map to TRBD1. Germline CDR1 is SGHRS and CDR2 is YFSETQ. This CDR3 contains 16 residues. The V and J ends lost 4 bases and 3 bases, in that order; junction bases with no gene match: 8. The CDR3 DNA follows: TGCGCCAGCAGCGGCCGGGGGACAGGGGTAACAGATACGCAGTATTTT. Its translation is CASSGRGTGVTDTQYF. The full variable domain, rest sourced from reference TRBV5-1 and TRBJ2-3, is KAGVTQTPRYLIKTRGQQVTLSCSPISGHRSVSWYQQTPGQGLQFLFEYFSETQRNKGNFPGRFSGRQFSNSRSEMNVSTLELGDSALYLCASSGRGTGVTDTQYFGPGTRLTVL.

The chain is built from TRBV3-1 (or the pseudogene TRBV3-2) and TRBJ1-1, with D unresolved. CDR1 is LGHDT and CDR2 is YNNKEL in the germline V gene (reference sequence). This CDR3 spans 18 amino acids. The V end was cut by 4 bases, the J end by 0 bases, with 21 bases between. Here the CDR3 DNA reads TGTGCCAGCAGCCTGACGACTCCCGATCAACTCATGAACACTGAAGCTTTCTTT. It is translated as CASSLTTPDQLMNTEAFF.

The J gene is TRBJ1-2, the V gene TRBV5-6, with 10 bases lining up with TRBD1. Trimming at V came to 0 bases and at J to 8 bases, leaving 7 bases not matched to a gene. This CDR3 contains 15 residues. Germline V gives CDR1 SGHDT, CDR2 YYEEEE. CDR3 residues: CASSLGQGAKWGYTF. The CDR3 bases are TGTGCCAGCAGCTTGGGACAGGGGGCAAAATGGGGCTACACCTTC. Variable domain in full (rest from reference TRBV5-6 and TRBJ1-2): DAGVTQSPTHLIKTRGQQVTLRCSPKSGHDTVSWYQQALGQGPQFIFQYYEEEERQRGNFPDRFSGHQFPNYSSELNVNALLLGDSALYLCASSLGQGAKWGYTFGSGTRLTVV.

This clone was recorded once. V is TRBV2 and J is TRBJ1-2; D remains ambiguous. The V gene's germline CDR1 is SNHLY and CDR2 FYNNEI. Trimming shortened V by 4 bases and J by 9 bases, and 15 bases separated the two germline ends. The CDR3 extends over 13 amino acids. The DNA for the CDR3 is TGTGCCAGCAGTGTGGAACAGACTATAAGCTACACCTTC. This sequence encodes CASSVEQTISYTF.

V is TRBV10-1 and J is TRBJ2-3; the match to TRBD2 covers 12 bases. Germline loops: CDR1 WNHNN, CDR2 SYGVQD (reference sequence). J was trimmed by 5 bases and V by 3 bases; bases with no gene match: 6. The CDR3 covers 16 residues. The chain's CDR3 is CASSERLAGAEDTQYF. CDR3 in DNA: TGCGCCAGCAGTGAAAGACTAGCGGGAGCCGAAGATACGCAGTATTTT.

This rearrangement joins TRBV4-1 to TRBJ2-2; TRBD2 might be the D (5 bases). Germline V gene data show CDR1 as MGHRA and CDR2 as YSYEKL. The V and J ends lost 2 bases and 2 bases respectively, with 6 bases between them. This CDR3 is built from 14 residues. The CDR3 DNA reads TGCGCCAGCAGCCAACTAGCAAACACCGGGGAGCTGTTTTTT. Protein product: CASSQLANTGELFF.